One and the same sample provided the 15 T cell receptor beta chains below, sequenced in a study of blood T cell repertoires in COVID-19. Libraries were prepared by immunoSEQ multiplex PCR; TCRdb keeps only in-frame clonotypes and omits some of them. The table includes approximately 180,000 clones, around 85% detected once. The sample was peripheral blood. All receptors come from an elderly woman with acute or convalescent COVID-19.

The rearrangement links TRBV5-4 to TRBJ1-2, with D unresolved. The CDR3 runs 12 residues. Germline V CDR1 and CDR2: SGHNT, YYREEE (reference sequence). Trimming took off 0 bases at V and 8 bases at J, with 8 bases between the two ends. In nucleotides, the CDR3 is TGTGCCAGCAGCTTGGATGGGGAGGGCTACACCTTC. This encodes CASSLDGEGYTF.

The V gene is TRBV5-6, the J gene TRBJ1-3; the D is unclear. CDR3 length: 14 residues. The V end lost 3 bases, the J end lost 3 bases, and 10 bases lay between the germline ends. Germline V CDR1 and CDR2: SGHDT, YYEEEE. This chain's CDR3 is CASSWGAGGNTIYF. The CDR3 coding sequence is TGTGCCAGCAGCTGGGGTGCGGGTGGAAACACCATATATTTT.

The chain employs TRBV7-9 and TRBJ2-1; 14 nucleotides align to TRBD2. This CDR3 has 14 residues. V trimming: 5 bases; J trimming: 9 bases; junction bases outside the gene matches: 3. From germline, CDR1 is SEHNR and CDR2 FQNEAQ (reference sequence). The CDR3 sequence is CASSRLAGGGEQFF. In DNA form, the CDR3 reads TGTGCCAGCAGCCGACTAGCGGGAGGGGGTGAGCAGTTCTTC.

This clone was seen just once. The J gene is TRBJ1-5, the V gene TRBV6-5; D ambiguous. The V gene's germline CDR1 is MNHEY and CDR2 SVGAGI. The CDR3 runs to 14 residues. The V end lost 8 bases, the J end lost 2 bases, and 13 bases lay between the germline ends. The CDR3 DNA sequence: TGTGCCAGCGGTAACCCTCAGGGCAATCAGCCCCAGCATTTT. Translated: CASGNPQGNQPQHF.

About this clone: Other nucleotide sequences from this sample produce the same CDR3. The gene calls are TRBV9 and TRBJ1-1; D unresolved. V lost 0 bases and J 4 bases, leaving 7 bases between the germline ends. Germline V lookup: CDR1 SGDLS, CDR2 YYNGEE. The CDR3 has 13 amino acids. The CDR3 DNA reads TGTGCCAGCAGCGTAGTTGCCGGCACTGAAGCTTTCTTT. The encoded protein is CASSVVAGTEAFF.

The V and J genes are TRBV7-9 and TRBJ2-2; 9 bases line up with TRBD1. J gave up 5 bases and V 4 bases, and 5 bases lay outside the gene matches. Germline lookup yields CDR1 SEHNR and CDR2 FQNEAQ (reference sequence). The CDR3 is 15 amino acids. The CDR3 reads CASSSQGARTGELFF. DNA of the CDR3: TGTGCCAGCAGCTCACAGGGGGCCCGGACCGGGGAGCTGTTTTTT.

V is TRBV7-2 and J is TRBJ2-1, with D unresolved. Germline V gene data show CDR1 as SGHTA and CDR2 as FQGNSA. There are 12 residues in the CDR3. V was shortened by 5 bases and J by 7 bases, with 9 bases between the two germline ends. CDR3 loop: CASSHSLNEQFF. CDR3 nucleotide sequence: TGTGCCAGCAGCCACTCCCTAAATGAGCAGTTCTTC.

CDR3 in amino acids: CASSWGREGTQYF. Written as DNA, the CDR3 is TGTGCCAGCAGCTGGGGGAGGGAGGGTACGCAGTATTTT. The genes are TRBV5-4 and TRBJ2-3; the match to TRBD2 covers 7 bases. The germline gives CDR1 SGHNT, CDR2 YYREEE (reference sequence). The CDR3 has 13 amino acids. With 3 bases clipped from V and 8 bases from J, the junction kept 6 bases outside the gene matches.

The chain is built from TRBV25-1 and TRBJ1-2; TRBD1 matches at 8 bases. The junction had 4 bases not matched to a gene; V was cut back by 2 bases and J by 2 bases. The germline CDR1 and CDR2 sequences are MGHDK and SYGVNS. The CDR3 is 15 residues long. The CDR3 DNA reads as TGTGCCAGCAGTGAACCCGACAGGGGAAACTATGGCTACACCTTC. Residues: CASSEPDRGNYGYTF.

The genes are TRBV29-1 and TRBJ2-5; the match to TRBD1 covers 10 bases. The CDR3 has 12 residues. Germline CDR1 is SQVTM and CDR2 is ANQGSEA. V gave up 7 bases and J gave up 5 bases; unmatched junction bases: 4. CDR3 sequence reads: CSAGQGDETQYF. Here the CDR3 DNA reads TGCAGCGCCGGACAGGGGGACGAGACCCAGTACTTC.

The chain joins TRBV6-4 to TRBJ2-3; 13 nucleotides line up with TRBD2. Trimming cost V 5 bases and J 5 bases; bases outside gene matches: 4. Germline-derived CDR1 and CDR2 are MRHNA and SNTAGT. The CDR3 runs to 15 residues. This chain's CDR3 is CASSRTSGRGDTQYF. The CDR3 nucleotides read TGTGCCAGCAGTCGGACTAGCGGGAGAGGAGATACGCAGTATTTT.

The chain uses TRBV5-1 and TRBJ1-3, with TRBD1 identical over 8 bases. J was trimmed by 4 bases and V by 4 bases; bases with no gene match: 4. The CDR3 has 14 amino acids. Germline V gives CDR1 SGHRS, CDR2 YFSETQ. The CDR3 protein is CASSPDRGGNTIYF. In nucleotides, the CDR3 is TGCGCCAGCAGCCCCGACAGGGGAGGAAACACCATATATTTT.

This rearrangement joins TRBV7-6 to TRBJ2-1, with 12 bases aligning to TRBD2. The V segment lost 2 bases and the J segment 7 bases; nucleotides outside the gene matches: 6. Germline assignment: CDR1 SGHVS and CDR2 FNYEAQ. The CDR3 length is 16 residues. CDR3 nucleotide sequence: TGTGCCAGCAGCTTAAATGGACTAGCGGGATTTAATGAGCAGTTCTTC. Amino acid sequence: CASSLNGLAGFNEQFF.

V and J are TRBV12-5 and TRBJ1-2, with D maybe TRBD1 (5 bases). The V gene's germline CDR1 is LGHNT and CDR2 FRNRAP. Trimming stripped 1 base from V and 2 bases from J, with 14 bases between. CDR3 length: 16 residues. CDR3 sequence: CASGLASPGGNYGYTF. The DNA for the CDR3 is TGTGCTAGTGGTTTGGCATCACCGGGGGGAAACTATGGCTACACCTTC.

This sequence joins TRBV5-5 and TRBJ1-2; D is uncertain. There are 12 residues in the CDR3. The ends were cut back, 3 bases at V and 5 bases at J, with 8 bases in the middle. Germline V CDR1 and CDR2: SGHKS, YYEKEE (reference sequence). The CDR3 spells CASSSGIYGYTF. CDR3 sequence (DNA): TGTGCCAGCAGCTCGGGGATATATGGCTACACCTTC.